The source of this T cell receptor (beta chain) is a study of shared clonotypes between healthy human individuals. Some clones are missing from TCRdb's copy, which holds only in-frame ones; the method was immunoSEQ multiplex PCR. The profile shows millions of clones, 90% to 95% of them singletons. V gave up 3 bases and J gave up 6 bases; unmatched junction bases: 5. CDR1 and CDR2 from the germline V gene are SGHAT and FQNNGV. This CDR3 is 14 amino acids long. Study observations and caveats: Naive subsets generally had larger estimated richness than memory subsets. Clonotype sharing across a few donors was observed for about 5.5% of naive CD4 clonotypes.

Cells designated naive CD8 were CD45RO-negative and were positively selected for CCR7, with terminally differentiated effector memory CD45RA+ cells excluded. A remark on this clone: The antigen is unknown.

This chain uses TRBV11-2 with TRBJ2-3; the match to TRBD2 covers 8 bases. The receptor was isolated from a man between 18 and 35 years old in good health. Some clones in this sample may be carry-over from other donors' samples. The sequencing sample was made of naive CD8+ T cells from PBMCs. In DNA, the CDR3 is TGTGCCAGCAGCTTCGGGGGGGACCTGGATACGCAGTATTTT. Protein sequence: CASSFGGDLDTQYF.